The 19 T cell receptor beta chains reported below all come from one sample, sequenced in a study of cytomegalovirus exposure and HLA in healthy donors. TCRdb keeps only in-frame clones here, not all; method: immunoSEQ multiplex PCR. The top ten hold roughly 3% of the sample, which has about 140,000 clones, about 90% seen once. The specimen sequenced was PBMCs. The receptors were gathered from a man between 18 and 35 years old in good health and CMV-seronegative.

This clone has more than one count but fewer than ten. The chain carries TRBV7-2 and TRBJ2-1, with 8 bases fitting TRBD2. CDR1 is SGHTA and CDR2 is FQGNSA in the germline V gene. This CDR3 has 15 amino acids. Trimming at V came to 6 bases and at J to 9 bases, leaving 13 bases not matched to a gene. The CDR3 sequence: CASSPPRAGGSEQFF. CDR3 coding DNA: TGTGCCAGCAGTCCGCCGCGGGCGGGAGGATCTGAGCAGTTCTTC.

The chain is built from TRBV7-2 and TRBJ1-2, with D possibly TRBD1 on 6 matching bases. The CDR3 contains 13 residues. V shed 1 base and J shed 8 bases, with 11 bases lying between them. Germline V gives CDR1 SGHTA, CDR2 FQGNSA. The CDR3 loop is CASSLVQGRGYTF. CDR3 nucleotide sequence: TGTGCCAGCAGCTTAGTACAGGGCAGAGGCTACACCTTC. Using reference TRBV7-2 and TRBJ1-2 for the parts outside the CDR3, the full variable domain is GAGVSQSPSNKVTEKGKDVELRCDPISGHTALYWYRQSLGQGLEFLIYFQGNSAPDKSGLPSDRFSAERTGGSVSTLTIQRTQQEDSAVYLCASSLVQGRGYTFGSGTRLTVV.

The rearrangement joins TRBV5-1 to TRBJ2-5; the D gene is possibly TRBD2 (6 bases). Per germline, CDR1 SGHRS and CDR2 YFSETQ. The CDR3 is made up of 15 amino acids. V was pared by 4 bases and J by 1 base, with 14 bases between. CDR3 DNA: TGCGCCAGCAGCCCCGGGGCGGGGACCCAAGAGACCCAGTACTTC. This codes for CASSPGAGTQETQYF.

This sequence joins TRBV19 and TRBJ2-2, with 7 bases identical to TRBD1. The CDR3 totals 14 residues. V was pared by 4 bases and J by 6 bases, with 5 bases of the junction left unmatched. Germline V CDR1 and CDR2: LNHDA, SQIVND (reference sequence). The CDR3 region is CASSTRQGPGELFF. CDR3 in DNA: TGTGCCAGTAGTACGCGACAGGGTCCCGGGGAGCTGTTTTTT.

The gene calls are TRBV5-1 and TRBJ1-6; D gene ambiguous. The CDR3 consists of 17 residues. Deletions cut 0 bases from V and 3 bases from J, with 13 bases between. Germline V lookup: CDR1 SGHRS, CDR2 YFSETQ. DNA of the CDR3: TGCGCCAGCAGCTTGGTTACCCCCGGGGACTATAATTCACCCCTCCACTTT. Encoded protein: CASSLVTPGDYNSPLHF.

Written as DNA, the CDR3 is TGCGCCAGCAGCTTGTCCACATTTGGAGGAACTGAAGCTTTCTTT. It yields the protein CASSLSTFGGTEAFF. J is TRBJ1-1 and V is TRBV5-1; no clear D gene. Germline values: CDR1 SGHRS, CDR2 YFSETQ. With 1 base removed from V and 5 bases from J, the gap between germline ends came to 15 bases. The CDR3 runs to 15 residues.

The chain has TRBV5-5 and TRBJ1-1; TRBD1 aligns across 7 bases. The J segment lost 6 bases and the V segment lost 2 bases, leaving 7 bases of the junction unmatched. The CDR3 covers 14 residues. Germline V lookup: CDR1 SGHKS, CDR2 YYEKEE (reference sequence). This CDR3 reads CASSFGDSRSEAFF. For the CDR3, the DNA is TGTGCCAGCAGCTTTGGGGACAGTCGGTCTGAAGCTTTCTTT.

The V call is TRBV9, the J call TRBJ1-1, with TRBD1 identical over 9 bases. Germline V gene data show CDR1 as SGDLS and CDR2 as YYNGEE. The CDR3 length is 14 residues. The trim removed 3 bases at V and 8 bases at J, leaving 8 bases unmatched. This chain's CDR3 is CASSGGTGREEAFF. The CDR3 DNA is TGTGCCAGCAGCGGTGGGACAGGGAGGGAGGAAGCTTTCTTT.

In its sample, this clone was seen once. The V and J genes are TRBV5-6 and TRBJ1-1, with 9 bases fitting TRBD1. CDR1 and CDR2 (germline): SGHDT, YYEEEE. V shed 4 bases and J 1 base; nucleotides not matched to a gene: 2. The CDR3 runs 14 residues. The CDR3 coding sequence is TGTGCCAGCAGCCAGGACAGGGGGAACACTGAAGCTTTCTTT. This translates into CASSQDRGNTEAFF.

The chain links TRBV7-2 to TRBJ2-2; a possible D gene is TRBD2 (5 bases). CDR1 is SGHTA and CDR2 is FQGNSA in the germline V gene. There are 15 residues in the CDR3. Trimming shortened V by 2 bases and J by 3 bases, and 10 bases separated the two germline ends. The CDR3 protein is CASSLSGIYTGELFF. For the CDR3, the DNA is TGTGCCAGCAGCTTATCGGGGATCTACACCGGGGAGCTGTTTTTT.

V gene TRBV5-6 combines with J gene TRBJ2-7; 7 nucleotides line up with TRBD2. CDR3 size: 15 residues. Looked up from germline, CDR1 is SGHDT and CDR2 is YYEEEE. V was clipped by 4 bases and J by 5 bases; unmatched bases: 12. The CDR3 DNA reads as TGTGCCAGCAGCGAAAGAGGACTAGGGTTTGACGAGCAGTACTTC. It is translated as CASSERGLGFDEQYF.

V and J are TRBV4-1 and TRBJ2-2; D not resolved. V was clipped by 0 bases and J by 6 bases, with 14 bases between them. This CDR3 is built from 16 residues. The V gene's germline CDR1 is MGHRA and CDR2 YSYEKL. As DNA, the CDR3 is TGCGCCAGCAGCCAAGATCATCAGATGTGGTCCGGGGAGCTGTTTTTT. This gives the protein CASSQDHQMWSGELFF.

This clone has at least ten counts. The V call is TRBV10-3, the J call TRBJ1-5; D is undetermined. The germline CDR1 and CDR2 sequences are ENHRY and SYGVKD. V lost 0 bases, J lost 7 bases, and 10 bases lay in between. The CDR3 loop spans 14 amino acids. The CDR3 sequence is CAISESTGLQPQHF. The CDR3 coding sequence is TGTGCCATCAGTGAGTCGACTGGATTACAGCCCCAGCATTTT.

The V call is TRBV5-1, the J call TRBJ1-2; maybe TRBD1 (5 bases). CDR1 is SGHRS and CDR2 is YFSETQ in the germline V gene. The ends were cut back, 0 bases at V and 8 bases at J, with 14 bases in the middle. The CDR3 runs 14 residues. Here the CDR3 DNA reads TGCGCCAGCAGCTTGGGTCAGGGTTTTCAAGGCTACACCTTC. The encoded protein is CASSLGQGFQGYTF.

Only a few counts were recorded for this clone. The chain employs TRBV15 and TRBJ1-2; possible D gene TRBD1, 5 bases. Trimming pared 0 bases from V and 4 bases from J, leaving 9 bases between. This CDR3 has 14 residues. The germline CDR1 and CDR2 sequences are LNHNV and YYDKDF (reference sequence). CDR3 DNA: TGTGCCACCAGCAGAGAAGGGGTGTCCTATGGCTACACCTTC. Translation: CATSREGVSYGYTF.

The chain joins TRBV7-9 to TRBJ1-3; 7 bases agree with TRBD1. CDR1 and CDR2 (germline): SEHNR, FQNEAQ (reference sequence). This CDR3 is 16 amino acids long. Germline trimming cut 5 bases from V and 0 bases from J; bases unmatched to any gene: 7. As DNA, the CDR3 is TGTGCCAGCAGCCTCCAGGGGGGCAGCTCTGGAAACACCATATATTTT. Its translation is CASSLQGGSSGNTIYF.

V is TRBV7-9 and J is TRBJ2-5; weak D call: TRBD2 (6 bases). The germline CDR1 and CDR2 sequences are SEHNR and FQNEAQ (reference sequence). The V end was cut by 2 bases, the J end by 1 base, with 8 bases between. The CDR3 has 14 residues. As DNA, the CDR3 is TGTGCCAGCAGCTTACACGGGGGCCAAGAGACCCAGTACTTC. This codes for CASSLHGGQETQYF.

The chain combines TRBV19 with TRBJ2-2; weak D call: TRBD2 (6 bases). There are 15 residues in the CDR3. Trimming removed 7 bases at V and 5 bases at J, with 17 bases between. CDR1 is LNHDA and CDR2 is SQIVND in the germline V gene (reference sequence). CDR3 DNA: TGTGCCAGTACCCGGGACTCCGGGTATACCGGGGAGCTGTTTTTT. Its translation: CASTRDSGYTGELFF.

This clone was recorded only once. The V call is TRBV6-5, the J call TRBJ1-3; D call uncertain. Germline V CDR1 and CDR2: MNHEY, SVGAGI. Trimming took off 4 bases at V and 0 bases at J, with 10 bases between the two ends. The CDR3 consists of 15 residues. The CDR3 region is CASSLVLNSGNTIYF. Here the CDR3 DNA reads TGTGCCAGCAGTTTAGTACTCAACTCTGGAAACACCATATATTTT.